The 22 T cell receptor beta chains listed next were all sequenced from one sample in a study of tissue T cells after allogeneic stem cell transplantation. Generated by immunoSEQ multiplex PCR, the TCRdb table keeps only in-frame clones and is missing some. The sample carries under 3,000 clones, about 50% recorded once. Specified time point: mouse harvest day 14 after allogeneic transplant. Each mouse received 10^7 T-cell-depleted marrow cells plus 10^6 splenic CD5+ T cells by tail vein. Sequencing was done on a sample of lymph node tissue. These receptors came from a female BALB/c mouse given C57BL/6 T cells with graft-versus-host disease after an allogeneic hematopoietic cell transplant.

On this clone itself: These gene names are mouse names. The read falls 1 residue short of the CDR3 end, and the missing part is taken from the germline J gene. This chain joins TRBV26 and TRBJ2-1; D may match TRBD1 or TRBD2 (5 bases each). Trimming shortened V by 2 bases and J by 7 bases, and 9 bases separated the two germline ends. The CDR3 is 13 residues long. CDR1 and CDR2 (germline): KGHPV, FQNQEV (reference sequence). CDR3 DNA, as far as it was read: TGTGCCAGCAGTCTGGGGGCGCGGGCTGAGCAGTTC. Its protein product is CASSLGARAEQF. The whole CDR3 region reads CASSLGARAEQFF.

Concerning this clone: The gene names given are mouse names. CDR3 DNA (partial): TGTGCCAGCAGTCTGGGTCTAAATTCGCCCCTCTAC. It yields the protein CASSLGLNSPLY. In full, the CDR3 reads CASSLGLNSPLYF. The V gene is TRBV26, the J gene TRBJ1-6; no definite D call. The read ends 1 residue shy of where the CDR3 ends; the end is completed using the germline J gene. TRBJ1-6 is an ORF, with its function uncertain. The CDR3 runs 13 residues. Germline loops: CDR1 KGHPV, CDR2 FQNQEV (reference sequence). V was clipped by 2 bases and J by 7 bases, with 6 bases between them.

The sample holds a few counts of this clone. The germline and genes are mouse ones. The read ends 1 residue shy of where the CDR3 ends; the end is completed using the germline J gene. This sequence joins TRBV26 and TRBJ1-1; weak D call: TRBD1 (5 bases). The CDR3 has 14 amino acids. V lost 5 bases, J lost 4 bases, and 14 bases lay in between. Looked up from germline, CDR1 is KGHPV and CDR2 is FQNQEV (reference sequence). CDR3 sequence: CASSTPGTFTEVFF. CDR3 DNA, as far as it was read: TGTGCCAGCAGTACGCCCGGGACTTTCACAGAAGTCTTC.

A remark on this clone: The genes are named according to mouse. The read is 1 residue too short to cover the CDR3 end, so that end is filled in from the germline J gene. The chain is built from TRBV15 and TRBJ2-1; the D is unclear. Trimming took off 1 base at V and 4 bases at J, with 5 bases between the two ends. This CDR3 spans 13 amino acids. CDR1 and CDR2 (germline): SGHND, FRSKSL. CDR3 sequence: CASSLERYAEQFF. The CDR3 DNA, read in part, is TGTGCCAGCAGTTTAGAAAGGTATGCTGAGCAGTTC.

On this clone itself: Gene names and germline match the mouse. The read ends 1 residue shy of where the CDR3 ends; the end is completed using the germline J gene. The chain joins TRBV26 to TRBJ1-1; TRBD1 might be the D (6 bases). The CDR3 contains 12 residues. Germline lookup yields CDR1 KGHPV and CDR2 FQNQEV (reference sequence). The V and J ends lost 6 bases and 5 bases respectively, with 10 bases between them. CDR3 amino acids: CASRRGQTEVFF. Incomplete CDR3 DNA: TGTGCCAGCAGGAGGGGACAAACAGAAGTCTTC.

By share, this clone counts as medium-sized. Genes and germline come from the mouse. The CDR3 is cut off 1 residue early in the read; its end comes from the germline J gene. V and J are TRBV26 and TRBJ2-1; D perhaps matches TRBD2 (7 bases). The CDR3 is 14 amino acids. Germline V lookup: CDR1 KGHPV, CDR2 FQNQEV (reference sequence). The V end was cut by 2 bases, the J end by 3 bases, with 8 bases between. The CDR3 DNA, read in part, is TGTGCCAGCAGTCTGGGGGGGCTCTATGCTGAGCAGTTC. It is translated as CASSLGGLYAEQF. The full CDR3 reads CASSLGGLYAEQFF.

This clone counts as large. Gene names and germline match the mouse. The covered CDR3 bases are TGTGCCAGCAGTGGGGGACTGGCCCTAAACACCGGGCAGCTCTAC. Its translation: CASSGGLALNTGQLY. From start to end, the CDR3 is CASSGGLALNTGQLYF. V gene TRBV13-1 combines with J gene TRBJ2-2; 8 nucleotides match TRBD2. The sequenced fragment ends 1 residue before the CDR3 boundary, so the rest is inferred from the germline J gene. This CDR3 spans 16 amino acids. CDR1 is NSHNY, CDR2 SYGAGN, per germline. Trimming removed 3 bases from V and 1 base from J; junction bases left unmatched: 5.

About this clone: Any gene name here is a mouse gene name. With the read ending 1 residue before the CDR3 end, the germline J gene is used to fill in that end. The same CDR3 also results from other DNA sequences found in this sample. The chain joins TRBV12-2 to TRBJ2-4; D remains ambiguous. With 0 bases removed from V and 1 base from J, the gap between germline ends came to 1 base. Germline CDR1 reads SGHLS; CDR2 reads HYDKME. The CDR3 covers 12 residues. CDR3 in amino acids: CASSLGQNTLYF. The sequenced part of the CDR3 DNA is TGTGCCAGCTCTCTCGGTCAAAACACCTTGTAC.

About this clone itself: Any gene name here is a mouse gene name. The observed sequence ends 1 residue before the CDR3 terminus, with the missing tail filled in from the germline J gene. This chain links TRBV13-1 with TRBJ2-1; D not certain. Trimming pared 4 bases from V and 0 bases from J, leaving 5 bases between. This CDR3 comprises 13 residues. Germline CDR1 NSHNY, CDR2 SYGAGN. The CDR3 spells CASSPNNYAEQFF. Partial CDR3 DNA: TGTGCCAGCAGTCCCAATAACTATGCTGAGCAGTTC.

In this sample, this clone turned up a few times. The gene names given are mouse names. CDR3 in amino acids: CASSISRQIQAPLF. The covered CDR3 bases are TGTGCCAGCAGTATCTCTCGACAGATCCAGGCTCCGCTT. V usage is TRBV19 and J usage is TRBJ1-5; D is perhaps TRBD1 (5 bases). Coverage ceases 1 residue before the CDR3 finishes, and the germline J gene fills in the end. Between the trimmed V and J ends, which lost 2 bases and 6 bases, there was a span of 12 bases. Germline V lookup: CDR1 FNHDT, CDR2 SITEND (reference sequence). The CDR3 consists of 14 residues.

In regard to this clone: The junction does not match germline at one end; this may be a read error. Genes here carry mouse names. Sequencing ends 1 residue short of the CDR3 end; the germline J gene provides the rest. The chain links TRBV13-2 to TRBJ1-1; D remains ambiguous. The CDR3 runs 12 residues. Germline CDR1 is NNHNN and CDR2 is SYGAGS (reference sequence). The covered CDR3 bases are TGTACCAGCGGTGAAGGGAACACAGAAGTCTTC. Amino acid sequence: CTSGEGNTEVF. The whole CDR3 region reads CTSGEGNTEVFF.

Comment on this clone: Mouse germline and gene names are used. The sequenced CDR3 bases are TGTGCCTGGAAAATTTCCAACGAAAGATTATTT. Translated: CAWKISNERLF. The entire CDR3 protein is CAWKISNERLFF. The chain has TRBV31 and TRBJ1-4, with D hard to call. Read data end 1 residue before the CDR3 end; the end is taken from the germline J gene. With 4 bases removed from V and 0 bases from J, the gap between germline ends came to 3 bases. The germline CDR1 and CDR2 sequences are GKSSPN and SITVG. The CDR3 length is 12 residues.

A remark on this clone: Gene labels here are mouse ones. Sequencing ends 1 residue short of the CDR3 end; the germline J gene provides the rest. The chain combines TRBV23 with TRBJ2-7; the table names TRBD1, a call not compared with the DNA. Per germline, CDR1 KGHTA and CDR2 FQNQQP. The CDR3 is 14 amino acids. The CDR3 loop is CSSSQRDRGGEQYF. CDR3 DNA, as far as it was read: TGCTCCAGCAGTCAAAGGGACAGGGGAGGCGAACAGTAC.

To note about this clone: These gene names are mouse names. The CDR3 end is not reached by the read, which stops 1 residue before it; the germline J gene fills it in. The rearrangement links TRBV26 to TRBJ2-5, with D possibly TRBD2 on 6 matching bases. The CDR3 consists of 15 residues. V was pared by 4 bases and J by 0 bases, with 11 bases between. CDR1 KGHPV and CDR2 FQNQEV come from the germline V gene (reference sequence). CDR3 bases read: TGTGCCAGCAGTCCCCTGGGGTCTAACCAAGACACCCAGTAC. Its translation is CASSPLGSNQDTQY. The complete CDR3 sequence is CASSPLGSNQDTQYF.

A remark on this clone: All gene names here are mouse names. The CDR3 is cut off 1 residue early in the read; its end comes from the germline J gene. The genes are TRBV30 and TRBJ2-7; D gene unclear. Germline CDR1 reads SQVVS; CDR2 reads ANEGSEA. V was cut by 6 bases and J by 2 bases, with 5 bases left in between. The CDR3 sequence is 10 residues long. Partial CDR3 DNA: TGTAGTTCCGGGACCTATGAACAGTAC. As protein: CSSGTYEQY. The CDR3, in full, reads CSSGTYEQYF.

As concerns this clone: An end of the junction differs from the germline gene, which may be a read error. Here the gene names and germline are mouse. Read coverage stops 1 residue before the CDR3 terminus; the germline J gene supplies the remainder. The chain has TRBV13-2 and TRBJ2-5, with D possibly being TRBD2 (5 bases). The CDR3 runs 14 residues. The germline gives CDR1 NNHNN, CDR2 SYGAGS (reference sequence). The CDR3 region is CASSDRTYQDTQYF. Partial CDR3 DNA: TGTGCCAGCAGTGACCGGACTTACCAAGACACCCAGTAC.

About this clone: Gene labels here are mouse ones. The read terminates 1 residue ahead of where the CDR3 ends, so the germline J gene completes it. V and J are TRBV15 and TRBJ1-1; possibly TRBD1 for D (5 bases). With 4 bases removed from V and 0 bases from J, the gap between germline ends came to 9 bases. The length of the CDR3 is 14 residues. In germline, CDR1 is SGHND, CDR2 FRSKSL. The CDR3 loop is CASSWGRANTEVFF. The part of the CDR3 DNA that was read is TGTGCCAGCAGTTGGGGCAGGGCAAACACAGAAGTCTTC.

This clone was observed a few times. These gene names are mouse names. The read terminates 1 residue before the CDR3 end, so the remaining end is supplied by the germline J gene. The rearrangement uses TRBV12-1 and TRBJ1-4; D not certain. This CDR3 has 12 residues. Germline V lookup: CDR1 SGHSN, CDR2 HYEKVE. V shed 6 bases and J shed 2 bases, with 6 bases lying between them. The CDR3 DNA, read in part, is TGTGCCAGCCGGGAATCCAACGAAAGATTATTT. Its translation is CASRESNERLF. The complete CDR3 protein is CASRESNERLFF.

Concerning this clone itself: The gene symbols are mouse symbols. The read ends 1 residue before the CDR3 terminus; that terminus is restored from the germline J gene. V usage is TRBV13-1 and J usage is TRBJ2-3; D not resolved. Germline CDR1 reads NSHNY; CDR2 reads SYGAGN. The CDR3 sequence is 15 residues long. The germline V and J ends were trimmed by 2 bases and 0 bases, with 10 bases remaining between them. The CDR3 loop is CASSDSPFSAETLYF. The DNA read from the CDR3 is TGTGCCAGCAGTGACTCACCCTTTAGTGCAGAAACGCTGTAT.

In the case of this clone: The genes and germline here are from mouse. With the read ending 1 residue before the CDR3 end, the germline J gene is used to fill in that end. This chain links TRBV13-1 with TRBJ2-5; TRBD2 aligns across 10 bases. Germline lookup yields CDR1 NSHNY and CDR2 SYGAGN. V dropped 3 bases and J dropped 0; count of bases not matched to a gene: 4. The CDR3 spans 16 residues. Partial CDR3 DNA: TGTGCCAGCAGTGCAAGACTGGGGGGTAACCAAGACACCCAGTAC. Its translation: CASSARLGGNQDTQY. The complete CDR3 reads CASSARLGGNQDTQYF.

This clone rates as large (0.1 to 1%). Mouse gene names and germline throughout. The CDR3 end falls 1 residue outside the read, so it is completed with the germline J gene. The rearrangement links TRBV31 to TRBJ2-4, with 13 bases fitting TRBD2. The CDR3 consists of 16 residues. CDR1 is GKSSPN and CDR2 is SITVG in the germline V gene. V was clipped by 0 bases and J by 3 bases; unmatched bases: 3. The CDR3 reads CAWSLGLGGPQNTLYF. CDR3 bases read: TGTGCCTGGAGTCTAGGACTGGGGGGGCCCCAAAACACCTTGTAC.

A note on this clone: Genes here carry mouse names. The CDR3 is cut off 1 residue early in the read; its end comes from the germline J gene. V gene TRBV26 combines with J gene TRBJ2-7; D not certain. CDR3 size: 12 residues. V lost 3 bases, J lost 0 bases, and 3 bases lay in between. The V gene's germline CDR1 is KGHPV and CDR2 FQNQEV (reference sequence). CDR3 DNA (partial): TGTGCCAGCAGTCTCATCTCCTATGAACAGTAC. This translates into CASSLISYEQY. The whole CDR3 protein is CASSLISYEQYF.